This TCR beta chain originates from a study of T cell responses to AZD1222 COVID-19 vaccine. The CDR3 covers 17 residues. Per the germline V gene, CDR1 is MNHEY and CDR2 is SVGEGT. J was trimmed by 2 bases and V by 2 bases; bases with no gene match: 8. Some clones are missing from TCRdb's copy, which holds only in-frame ones; the method was immunoSEQ multiplex PCR. This sample has roughly 93,000 clones; 90% occur once, and the top ten carry roughly 26%. This clone was detected only a few times. The antigen is unknown. Study conclusions and caveats: Possibly, clonal diversity was underestimated; donors were largely white British and included more females.

The clonotype was recovered from an adult in good health. Material: peripheral blood, obtained on day 0 of AZD1222 vaccination. This chain links TRBV6-2 or TRBV6-3 with TRBJ2-7, with 11 bases fitting TRBD2. In DNA, the CDR3 is TGTGCCAGCAGTTACCCTAGCGGGAGGCCCCAGCCCTACGAGCAGTACTTC. It specifies CASSYPSGRPQPYEQYF.